The 16 T cell receptor beta chains given below trace back to one sample, sequenced in a study of blood T cells in healthy people across ages. Together with a sample-barcoded 5' primer, a J-beta primer mix was included in a second PCR lasting roughly 6 to 12 cycles. MiXCR, run by TCRdb on the 5' RACE reads, gives a single entry per CDR3 protein. This table has 720,000 or so distinct CDR3 sequences, about 43% appearing once. Sequences were obtained from blood. Receptors were obtained from a man at least 80 years old in good health.

This chain uses TRBV11-3 with TRBJ2-3, with 10 bases identical to TRBD2. V dropped 3 bases and J dropped 0; count of bases not matched to a gene: 6. Germline CDR1 is SGHNT and CDR2 is YENEEA. The CDR3 loop spans 17 amino acids. CDR3 residues: CASSFSSGRSSTDTQYF. CDR3 sequence (DNA): TGTGCCAGCAGCTTCAGTAGCGGGAGGTCTAGCACAGATACGCAGTATTTT. Full variable domain (missing parts from reference TRBV11-3 and TRBJ2-3): EAGVVQSPRYKIIEKKQPVAFWCNPISGHNTLYWYLQNLGQGPELLIRYENEEAVDDSQLPKDRFSAERLKGVDSTLKIQPAELGDSAVYLCASSFSSGRSSTDTQYFGPGTRLTVL.

This clonotype was seen repeatedly, ten times or more. This chain joins TRBV7-6 and TRBJ2-1; 12 bases agree with TRBD2. The CDR3 extends over 15 amino acids. Germline lookup yields CDR1 SGHVS and CDR2 FNYEAQ. Losses at the gene ends were 0 bases for V and 10 bases for J; bases not matched to a gene: 4. For the CDR3, the DNA is TGTGCCAGCAGCTTAGCCGGGACTAGCGGGCGGGAGCAGTTCTTC. Translated: CASSLAGTSGREQFF. Full variable domain (outside the CDR3, taken from reference TRBV7-6 and TRBJ2-1): GAGVSQSPRYKVTKRGQDVALRCDPISGHVSLYWYRQALGQGPEFLTYFNYEAQQDKSGLPNDRFSAERPEGSISTLTIQRTEQRDSAMYRCASSLAGTSGREQFFGPGTRLTVL.

This chain joins TRBV20-1 and TRBJ2-1; D is unresolved. The CDR3 loop spans 14 amino acids. The germline V gene encodes CDR1 DFQATT and CDR2 SNEGSKA (reference sequence). Trimming took off 5 bases at V and 10 bases at J, with 21 bases between the two ends. The CDR3 coding sequence is TGCAGTGCTCATACCGTCGGCCAGCCACGGGAGCAGTTCTTC. Its protein is CSAHTVGQPREQFF.

Notes on this clonotype: Since a much larger clone is just one base distant, this may be a read error. The CDR3 DNA reads as TGTGCCAGCAGTTACCGGGAGGCCCAGTACTTC. This encodes CASSYREAQYF. The V gene is TRBV6-5, the J gene TRBJ2-5, with 7 bases identical to TRBD2. V lost 2 bases, J lost 9 bases, and 0 bases stayed unmatched. Germline loops: CDR1 MNHEY, CDR2 SVGAGI. The CDR3 contains 11 residues.

In regard to this clonotype: An end of the junction does not agree with germline; a read error may underlie this. The genes are TRBV20-1 and TRBJ2-5, with TRBD2 matching over 9 bases. The CDR3 runs to 15 residues. Germline V CDR1 and CDR2: DFQATT, SNEGSKA (reference sequence). The CDR3 spells CSVRDAGGIGKTQYF. The CDR3 nucleotides are TGCAGTGTTAGAGATGCGGGGGGGATCGGGAAGACCCAGTACTTC.

The chain recombines TRBV7-2 with TRBJ2-1; D possibly corresponds to TRBD2 (6 bases). The CDR3 is 12 amino acids. CDR1 and CDR2 (germline): SGHTA, FQGNSA. Trimming shortened V by 5 bases and J by 12 bases, and 14 bases separated the two germline ends. CDR3 loop: CASSLGGRGQFF. The CDR3, as DNA: TGTGCCAGCAGCCTTGGTGGGCGGGGGCAGTTCTTC.

The V and J genes are TRBV5-5 and TRBJ2-2; the D is unclear. Trimming cost V 0 bases and J 0 bases, with 9 bases left between them. CDR1 is SGHKS, CDR2 YYEKEE, per germline (reference sequence). The length of the CDR3 is 16 residues. The CDR3 DNA reads as TGTGCCAGCAGCTTGGTTTGGACGGCGAACACCGGGGAGCTGTTTTTT. It yields the protein CASSLVWTANTGELFF.

This clonotype has just a few counts. This chain joins TRBV20-1 and TRBJ2-7; 9 positions agree with TRBD1. Germline V lookup: CDR1 DFQATT, CDR2 SNEGSKA (reference sequence). J gave up 2 bases and V 3 bases, and 5 bases lay outside the gene matches. This CDR3 has 14 residues. The CDR3 DNA sequence: TGCAGTGCTAGGAGGACAGGGGTGACCTACGAGCAGTACTTC. This encodes CSARRTGVTYEQYF.

The chain recombines TRBV29-1 with TRBJ2-1; 8 bases align to TRBD2. The CDR3 is 14 residues long. The trim removed 2 bases at V and 7 bases at J, leaving 7 bases unmatched. CDR1 and CDR2 (germline): SQVTM, ANQGSEA. The CDR3 here is CSVEYTGGANEQFF. The CDR3, as DNA: TGCAGCGTTGAATACACCGGGGGGGCTAATGAGCAGTTCTTC.

Concerning this clonotype: A much larger clone sits a single nucleotide away, making a read error possible. This chain connects TRBV10-3 to TRBJ2-1; D gene unclear. This CDR3 contains 11 residues. Trimming removed 4 bases at V and 13 bases at J, with 11 bases between. CDR1 is ENHRY and CDR2 is SYGVKD in the germline V gene. The CDR3 reads CAISAKETQFF. In DNA, the CDR3 is TGTGCCATCAGTGCGAAAGAGACCCAGTTCTTC.

The chain is built from TRBV28 and TRBJ2-2, with 8 bases lining up with TRBD2. The CDR3 consists of 15 residues. Germline loops: CDR1 MDHEN, CDR2 SYDVKM. V shed 6 bases, J shed 4 bases, and the junction held 7 bases outside the gene matches. The CDR3 protein is CASRPTAGGTGELFF. The CDR3 nucleotides read TGTGCCAGCAGGCCGACTGCGGGGGGCACCGGGGAGCTGTTTTTT.

V usage is TRBV7-9 and J usage is TRBJ1-1; D not certain. The ends were cut back, 5 bases at V and 3 bases at J, with 10 bases in the middle. CDR1 SEHNR and CDR2 FQNEAQ come from the germline V gene (reference sequence). This CDR3 region has 13 residues. DNA for the CDR3: TGTGCCAGCAGCCGAAAGTGGGACACTGAAGCTTTCTTT. Its translation: CASSRKWDTEAFF.

This clonotype was seen more than once but under ten times. The V and J genes are TRBV5-1 and TRBJ2-1; 9 bases map to TRBD1. The trim removed 7 bases at V and 7 bases at J, leaving 12 bases unmatched. The CDR3 sequence is 15 residues long. Germline V gene sequence: CDR1 SGHRS, CDR2 YFSETQ. The CDR3 DNA reads TGCGCCAGCTCCTTAGGGGACAGGGAAGGGAATGAGCAGTTCTTC. Its protein product is CASSLGDREGNEQFF.

A few counts support this clonotype. This sequence joins TRBV28 and TRBJ2-7, with 8 positions matching TRBD2. The CDR3 runs 17 residues. The V gene end was trimmed by 0 bases and the J gene end by 4 bases; junction bases not matched to a gene: 11. The germline gives CDR1 MDHEN, CDR2 SYDVKM. The DNA for the CDR3 is TGTGCCAGCAGTTTATGGCCGTTAGCGGGAACCATTTACGAGCAGTACTTC. As protein: CASSLWPLAGTIYEQYF.

This rearrangement joins TRBV25-1 to TRBJ1-5, with 8 bases aligning to TRBD1. Germline-derived CDR1 and CDR2 are MGHDK and SYGVNS. Losses at the gene ends were 4 bases for V and 0 bases for J; bases not matched to a gene: 2. This CDR3 has 15 amino acids. The DNA of the CDR3 is TGTGCCAGCAGTGCTGACAGGGGTAGCAATCAGCCCCAGCATTTT. This sequence encodes CASSADRGSNQPQHF.

This clonotype was seen repeatedly, ten times or more. CDR3: CASSSSGRRHSGTDTQYF. The CDR3 DNA reads TGTGCCAGCAGCTCTTCCGGGCGCCGGCATTCGGGGACAGATACGCAGTATTTT. The chain employs TRBV7-3 and TRBJ2-3, with D possibly being TRBD2 (5 bases). Germline CDR1 reads SGHTA; CDR2 reads FQGTGA. V shed 4 bases and J shed 3 bases, with 23 bases lying between them. CDR3 length equals 18 residues.